This TCR beta chain was obtained from a study of blood T cells in healthy people across ages. Each sample had at least 7 million PBMCs isolated. The germline V gene encodes CDR1 SGHTA and CDR2 FQGNSA. V was trimmed by 4 bases and J by 2 bases, leaving 11 bases between them. The CDR3 has 14 residues. General study findings and limits: Age advanced and TCR beta diversity per million T cells fell, roughly linearly. Underestimates were what the diversity estimates from one million T cells were considered to be. Long-lived and aged donors differed, with more naive CD4+ cells and higher diversity in the long-lived.

Alongside a J-beta primer mix, a sample-barcoded 5' primer served in a second PCR lasting 7 to 11 cycles. TCRdb passed the 5' RACE reads through MiXCR, listing each CDR3 protein once. The sample records 550,000 to 800,000 distinct CDR3 sequences, about 34% being singletons. This clonotype was detected ten times or more. Its antigen is unknown. This sequence originates from a woman of 80 years or more in good health. Source material: blood. The V gene is TRBV7-2, the J gene TRBJ1-2; D gene unclear. CDR3 sequence reads: CASSSSPANYGYTF. The CDR3 DNA follows: TGTGCCAGCAGCTCCAGCCCGGCCAACTATGGCTACACCTTC.